This T cell receptor beta chain was recovered during a study of cytomegalovirus exposure and HLA in healthy donors. Findings and caveats of the study: Presence/absence analyses assumed roughly uniform sequencing depth across donors, which may not hold. CMV serostatus stood as the only immune exposure information on hand. Later analysis identified a missense DCLRE1C variant that was linked to TCR beta V- and J-gene trimming.

Germline loops: CDR1 SGHRS, CDR2 YFSETQ. This CDR3 region has 13 residues. Deletions cut 4 bases from V and 2 bases from J, with 9 bases between. PCR primers comprised 60 Vbeta and 13 Jbeta primers. In the source study's methods: The authors later counted around 80 million unique TCR beta chains, some 10 million of them shared. TCRdb's table, derived via immunoSEQ multiplex PCR, lists solely in-frame clones and lacks some. The DNA was the basis for D and trimming; V, J and clone size are from that table. In the table there are 250,000 or so clones, about 83% of which are singletons. Details on this clone: Its antigen is not identified.

The sequence came from a human donor in good health. Sequencing input: PBMCs. The chain is built from TRBV5-1 and TRBJ2-5; D gene uncertain. The CDR3 here is CASSGQTQETQYF. DNA for the CDR3: TGCGCCAGCAGCGGGCAGACGCAAGAGACCCAGTACTTC.